This T cell receptor beta chain was observed in a study of T-cell memory formation after mild COVID-19. Study-level findings and limits: Some SARS-CoV-2-responding clones were already detected in memory before infection.

TCRdb re-called the 5' RACE reads with MiXCR, one entry per CDR3 protein. The table lists roughly 350,000 distinct CDR3 sequences, roughly an eighth of them singletons. The germline V gene has CDR1 SGHRS and CDR2 YFSETQ. The CDR3 is 15 residues long. The ends were cut back, 4 bases at V and 1 base at J, with 12 bases in the middle. This clonotype has just a few counts. Its specificity is unknown. The rearrangement links TRBV5-1 to TRBJ1-5, with no clear D. The clonotype originates from a man between 18 and 35 years old who had mild COVID-19 (a few samples of this study predate the infection). Cell type and time point are not known. Specimen: PBMCs or a T cell subset sorted from them (not recorded which). This chain's CDR3 is CASSPVGSSNQPQHF. The CDR3 DNA sequence: TGCGCCAGCAGCCCCGTGGGATCCAGCAATCAGCCCCAGCATTTT.